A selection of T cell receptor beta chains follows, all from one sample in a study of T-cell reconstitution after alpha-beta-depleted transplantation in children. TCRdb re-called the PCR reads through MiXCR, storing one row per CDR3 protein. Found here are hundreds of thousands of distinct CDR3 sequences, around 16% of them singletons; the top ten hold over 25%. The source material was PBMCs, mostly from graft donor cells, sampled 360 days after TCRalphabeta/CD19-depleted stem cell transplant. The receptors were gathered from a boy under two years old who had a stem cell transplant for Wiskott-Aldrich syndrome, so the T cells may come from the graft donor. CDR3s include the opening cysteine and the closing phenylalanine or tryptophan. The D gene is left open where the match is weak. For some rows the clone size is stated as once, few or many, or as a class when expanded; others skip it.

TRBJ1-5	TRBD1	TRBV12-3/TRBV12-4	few	CASRDRGDQPQHF	TGTGCCAGCAGAGACAGGGGGGATCAGCCCCAGCATTTT
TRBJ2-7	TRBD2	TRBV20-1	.	CSARRLAGTPFYEQYF	TGCAGTGCTCGCCGACTAGCGGGGACTCCGTTCTACGAGCAGTACTTC
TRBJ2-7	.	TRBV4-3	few	CASSQWLGDNIYEQYF	TGCGCCAGCAGCCAATGGCTAGGGGACAACATCTACGAGCAGTACTTC
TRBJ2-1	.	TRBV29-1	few	CSVTGVNEQFF	TGCAGCGTAACGGGGGTCAATGAGCAGTTCTTC
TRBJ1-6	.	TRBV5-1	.	CASSSRKENSPLHF	TGCGCCAGCAGCTCGAGGAAGGAAAATTCACCCCTCCACTTT
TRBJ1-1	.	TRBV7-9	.	CASSLPGTVNTEAFF	TGTGCCAGCAGCTTACCCGGGACGGTGAACACTGAAGCTTTCTTT
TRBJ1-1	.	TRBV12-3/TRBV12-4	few	CASSLWDTRGWTEAFF	TGTGCCAGCAGTTTATGGGATACTAGGGGATGGACTGAAGCTTTCTTT
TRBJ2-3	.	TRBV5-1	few	CASSLPRESSDTQYF	TGCGCCAGCAGCTTGCCCCGGGAGTCGTCAGATACGCAGTATTTT
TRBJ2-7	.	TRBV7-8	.	CASSLARGAYEQYF	TGTGCCAGCAGCTTAGCGCGAGGAGCCTACGAGCAGTACTTC
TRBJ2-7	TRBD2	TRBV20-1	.	CSARVSGRAYEQYF	TGCAGTGCTAGAGTTAGCGGGAGGGCCTACGAGCAGTACTTC
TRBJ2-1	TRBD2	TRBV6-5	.	CASSYAGGNYNEQFF	TGTGCCAGCAGTTACGCGGGAGGGAATTACAATGAGCAGTTCTTC
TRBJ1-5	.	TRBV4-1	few	CASSQDPVGEPQHF	TGCGCCAGCAGCCAAGATCCCGTGGGGGAGCCCCAGCATTTT
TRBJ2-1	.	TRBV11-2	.	CASSLDRWFSSYNEQFF	TGTGCCAGCAGCTTAGACCGGTGGTTCAGCTCCTACAATGAGCAGTTCTTC
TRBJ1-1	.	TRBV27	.	CASSPRDGRYTEAFF	TGTGCCAGCAGTCCAAGGGACGGAAGATACACTGAAGCTTTCTTT
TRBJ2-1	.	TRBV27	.	CASRPPWSYNEQFF	TGTGCCAGCAGGCCTCCCTGGTCCTACAATGAGCAGTTCTTC
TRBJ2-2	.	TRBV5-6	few	CASKKSVYTGELFF	TGTGCCAGTAAAAAATCGGTTTACACCGGGGAGCTGTTTTTT
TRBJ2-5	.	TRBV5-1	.	CASSLARAGGETQYF	TGCGCCAGCAGCTTGGCCAGAGCTGGGGGGGAGACCCAGTACTTC
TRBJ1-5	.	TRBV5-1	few	CASSLEPVSNQPQHF	TGCGCCAGCAGCTTGGAGCCGGTCAGCAATCAGCCCCAGCATTTT
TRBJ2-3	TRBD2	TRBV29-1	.	CSVDPRGGTDTQYF	TGCAGCGTTGACCCGCGGGGGGGCACAGATACGCAGTATTTT
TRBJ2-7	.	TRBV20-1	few	CSARDTLGHLYEQYF	TGCAGTGCTAGAGATACTCTTGGACATCTCTACGAGCAGTACTTC
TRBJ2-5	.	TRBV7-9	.	CASSREGGRETQYF	TGTGCCAGCAGCCGCGAGGGGGGTCGGGAGACCCAGTACTTC
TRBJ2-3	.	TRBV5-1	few	CASSLGQVDTQYF	TGCGCCAGCAGCTTGGGTCAGGTCGATACGCAGTATTTT
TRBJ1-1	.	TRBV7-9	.	CASRLGTLNTEAFF	TGTGCCAGCAGGTTAGGGACACTGAACACTGAAGCTTTCTTT
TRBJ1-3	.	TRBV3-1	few	CASRFRQSGNTIYF	TGTGCCAGCAGATTTAGACAGTCTGGAAACACCATATATTTT
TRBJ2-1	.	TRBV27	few	CASRRIGENNEQFF	TGTGCCAGCAGGCGTATCGGGGAAAACAATGAGCAGTTCTTC
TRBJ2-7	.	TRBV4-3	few	CASSQVGGPSTSLYEQYF	TGCGCCAGCAGCCAAGTGGGAGGTCCTTCCACATCCCTTTACGAGCAGTACTTC
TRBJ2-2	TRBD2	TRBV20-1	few	CSALTSKVEDTGELFF	TGCAGTGCGTTGACTAGCAAAGTCGAGGACACCGGGGAGCTGTTTTTT
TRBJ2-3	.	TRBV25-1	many	CASSDLHREGTDTQYF	TGTGCCAGCAGTGACCTCCACAGGGAGGGGACAGATACGCAGTATTTT
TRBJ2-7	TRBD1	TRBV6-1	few	CASSLRTGYPYEQYF	TGTGCCAGCAGCCTTAGGACAGGGTACCCCTACGAGCAGTACTTC
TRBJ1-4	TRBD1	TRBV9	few	CASSFRGTNEKLFF	TGTGCCAGCAGCTTCAGGGGGACTAATGAAAAACTGTTTTTT
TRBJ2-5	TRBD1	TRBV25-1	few	CASSAYRGQVETQYF	TGTGCCAGCAGTGCTTACAGGGGCCAGGTGGAGACCCAGTACTTC
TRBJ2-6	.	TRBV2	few	CASSVRANVLTF	TGTGCCAGCAGTGTTAGGGCCAACGTCCTGACTTTC
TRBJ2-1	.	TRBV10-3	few	CAIRSTSRGDEQFF	TGTGCCATCAGGTCTACTAGTCGGGGCGATGAGCAGTTCTTC
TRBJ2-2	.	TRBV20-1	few	CSARKGRGTGELFF	TGCAGTGCTAGAAAGGGGCGCGGGACCGGGGAGCTGTTTTTT
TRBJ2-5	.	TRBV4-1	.	CASSQGPYQETQYF	TGCGCCAGCAGCCAAGGGCCGTACCAAGAGACCCAGTACTTC
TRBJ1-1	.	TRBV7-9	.	CASKTGTTNTEAFF	TGTGCCAGTAAAACCGGGACAACGAACACTGAAGCTTTCTTT
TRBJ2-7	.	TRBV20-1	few	CRTPLIGEIGYEQYF	TGCAGAACTCCCCTAATAGGGGAGATCGGCTACGAGCAGTACTTC
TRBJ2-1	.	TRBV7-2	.	CASSLVVVAAYNEQFF	TGTGCCAGCAGCTTAGTCGTTGTGGCAGCCTACAATGAGCAGTTCTTC